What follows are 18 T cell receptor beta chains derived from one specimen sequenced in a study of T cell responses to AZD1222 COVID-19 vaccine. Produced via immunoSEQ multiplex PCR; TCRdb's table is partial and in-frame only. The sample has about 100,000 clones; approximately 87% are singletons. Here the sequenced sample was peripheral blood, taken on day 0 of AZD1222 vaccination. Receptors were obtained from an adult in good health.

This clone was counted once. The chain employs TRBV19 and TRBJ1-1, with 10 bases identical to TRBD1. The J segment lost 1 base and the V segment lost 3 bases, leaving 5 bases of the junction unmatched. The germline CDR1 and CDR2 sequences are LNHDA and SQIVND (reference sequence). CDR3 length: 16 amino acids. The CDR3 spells CASSMGQGNSNTEAFF. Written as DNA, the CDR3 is TGTGCCAGTAGTATGGGACAGGGGAACTCGAACACTGAAGCTTTCTTT.

CDR3 protein: CASTLGGEETQYF. CDR3 bases: TGTGCCAGTACCTTGGGAGGTGAAGAGACCCAGTACTTC. This sequence joins TRBV19 and TRBJ2-5, with TRBD2 as a possible D gene (6 bases). The CDR3 contains 13 residues. Germline V CDR1 and CDR2: LNHDA, SQIVND (reference sequence). The germline V and J ends were trimmed by 7 bases and 3 bases, with 12 bases remaining between them.

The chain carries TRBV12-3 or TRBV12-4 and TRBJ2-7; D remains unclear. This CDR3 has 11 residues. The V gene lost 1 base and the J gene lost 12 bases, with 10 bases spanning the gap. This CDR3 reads CASSLGQAPYF. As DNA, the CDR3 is TGTGCCAGCAGTTTAGGGCAGGCTCCGTACTTC.

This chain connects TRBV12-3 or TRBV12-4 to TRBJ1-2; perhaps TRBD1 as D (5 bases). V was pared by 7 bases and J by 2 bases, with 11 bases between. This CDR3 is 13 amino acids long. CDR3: CASMRGGNYGYTF. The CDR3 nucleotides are TGTGCCAGCATGAGGGGAGGCAACTATGGCTACACCTTC.

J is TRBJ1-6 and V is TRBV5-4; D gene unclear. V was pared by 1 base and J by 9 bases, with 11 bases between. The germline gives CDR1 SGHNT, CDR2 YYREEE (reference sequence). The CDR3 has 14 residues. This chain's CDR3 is CASSLKGIFSPLHF. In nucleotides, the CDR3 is TGTGCCAGCAGCTTGAAGGGTATCTTTTCACCCCTCCACTTT. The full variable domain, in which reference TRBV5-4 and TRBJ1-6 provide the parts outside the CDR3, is ETGVTQSPTHLIKTRGQQVTLRCSSQSGHNTVSWYQQALGQGPQFIFQYYREEENGRGNFPPRFSGLQFPNYSSELNVNALELDDSALYLCASSLKGIFSPLHFGNGTRLTVT.

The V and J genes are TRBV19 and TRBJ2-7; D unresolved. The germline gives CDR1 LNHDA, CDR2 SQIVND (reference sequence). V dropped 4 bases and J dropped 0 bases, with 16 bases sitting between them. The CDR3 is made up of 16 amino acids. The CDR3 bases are TGTGCCAGTAGTAAATCCGCGACCCTAAGCTCCTACGAGCAGTACTTC. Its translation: CASSKSATLSSYEQYF. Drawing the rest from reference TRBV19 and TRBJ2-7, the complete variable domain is DGGITQSPKYLFRKEGQNVTLSCEQNLNHDAMYWYRQDPGQGLRLIYYSQIVNDFQKGDIAEGYSVSREKKESFPLTVTSAQKNPTAFYLCASSKSATLSSYEQYFGPGTRLTVT.

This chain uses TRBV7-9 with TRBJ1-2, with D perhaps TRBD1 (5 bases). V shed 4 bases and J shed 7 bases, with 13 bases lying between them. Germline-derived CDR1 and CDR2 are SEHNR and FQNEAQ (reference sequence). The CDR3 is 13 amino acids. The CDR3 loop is CASSSIQGTGYTF. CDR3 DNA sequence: TGTGCCAGCAGCTCTATCCAGGGTACTGGCTACACCTTC.

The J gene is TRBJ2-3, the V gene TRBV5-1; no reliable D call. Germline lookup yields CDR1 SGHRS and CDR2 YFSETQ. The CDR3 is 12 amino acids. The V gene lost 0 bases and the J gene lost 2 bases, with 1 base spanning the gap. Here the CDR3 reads CASSLVTDTQYF. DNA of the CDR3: TGCGCCAGCAGCTTGGTCACAGATACGCAGTATTTT.

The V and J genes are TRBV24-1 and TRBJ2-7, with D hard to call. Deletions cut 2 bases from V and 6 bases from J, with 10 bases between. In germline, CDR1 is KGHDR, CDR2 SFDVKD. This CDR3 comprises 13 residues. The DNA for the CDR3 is TGTGCCACCAGTGATTCCGAGTCACCCGAGCAGTACTTC. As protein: CATSDSESPEQYF.

DNA for the CDR3: TGTGCCAGCAGTTATTTAGCTAGTGGTCTGACCGGGGAGCTGTTTTTT. Its translation is CASSYLASGLTGELFF. V and J are TRBV6-2 or TRBV6-3 and TRBJ2-2; D not certain. Germline CDR1 is MNHEY and CDR2 is SVGEGT. This CDR3 has 16 residues. The V end was cut by 3 bases, the J end by 5 bases, with 16 bases between.

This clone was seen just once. CDR3 loop: CASSARGTNYEQYF. CDR3 nucleotide sequence: TGTGCCAGTAGTGCGAGGGGTACCAACTACGAGCAGTACTTC. The chain joins TRBV19 to TRBJ2-7; D could derive from TRBD1 or TRBD2 (5 bases each). The CDR3 has 14 amino acids. V lost 5 bases and J 3 bases, leaving 14 bases between the germline ends. Germline CDR1 reads LNHDA; CDR2 reads SQIVND (reference sequence).

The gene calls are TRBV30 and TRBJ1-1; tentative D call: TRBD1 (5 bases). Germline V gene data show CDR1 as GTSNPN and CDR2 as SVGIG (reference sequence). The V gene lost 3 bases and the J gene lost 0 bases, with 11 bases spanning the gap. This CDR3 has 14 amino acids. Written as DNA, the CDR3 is TGTGCCTGGAGCCGCGAACAGGTGAACACTGAAGCTTTCTTT. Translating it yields CAWSREQVNTEAFF.

CDR3 sequence reads: CARAVLYSNQPQHF. For the CDR3, the DNA is TGTGCCAGAGCGGTACTTTATAGCAATCAGCCCCAGCATTTT. The chain links TRBV5-3 to TRBJ1-5; D is undetermined. TRBV5-3 is labeled an ORF, and its function is uncertain. The CDR3 is 14 residues long. Trimming left V 7 bases short and J 0 bases short, with 11 bases between.

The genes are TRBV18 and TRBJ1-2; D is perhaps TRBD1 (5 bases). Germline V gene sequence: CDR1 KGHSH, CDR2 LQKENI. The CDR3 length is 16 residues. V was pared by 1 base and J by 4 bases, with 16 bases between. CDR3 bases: TGTGCCAGCTCACCACTGCCTCAGGGCTCCCGCTATGGCTACACCTTC. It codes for CASSPLPQGSRYGYTF.

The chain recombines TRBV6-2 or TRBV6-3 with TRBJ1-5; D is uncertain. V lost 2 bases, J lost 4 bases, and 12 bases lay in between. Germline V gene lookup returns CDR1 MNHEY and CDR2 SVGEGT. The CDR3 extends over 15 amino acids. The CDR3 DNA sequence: TGTGCCAGCAGTTACGGTCTTCGAACGAATCAGCCCCAGCATTTT. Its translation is CASSYGLRTNQPQHF.

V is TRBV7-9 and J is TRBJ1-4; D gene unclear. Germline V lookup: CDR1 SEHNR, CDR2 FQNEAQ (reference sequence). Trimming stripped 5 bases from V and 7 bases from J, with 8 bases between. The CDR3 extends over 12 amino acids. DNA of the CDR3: TGTGCCAGCAGCCTAGTGGGTGAAAAACTGTTTTTT. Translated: CASSLVGEKLFF.

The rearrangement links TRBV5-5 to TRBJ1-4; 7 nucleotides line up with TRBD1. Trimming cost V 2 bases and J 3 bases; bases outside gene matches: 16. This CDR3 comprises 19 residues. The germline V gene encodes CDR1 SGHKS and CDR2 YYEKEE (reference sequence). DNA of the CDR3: TGTGCCAGCAGCTTTTTAGGGGACAGTCCCGGGGTATCTAATGAAAAACTGTTTTTT. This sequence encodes CASSFLGDSPGVSNEKLFF. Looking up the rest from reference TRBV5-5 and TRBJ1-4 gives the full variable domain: DAGVTQSPTHLIKTRGQQVTLRCSPISGHKSVSWYQQVLGQGPQFIFQYYEKEERGRGNFPDRFSARQFPNYSSELNVNALLLGDSALYLCASSFLGDSPGVSNEKLFFGSGTQLSVL.

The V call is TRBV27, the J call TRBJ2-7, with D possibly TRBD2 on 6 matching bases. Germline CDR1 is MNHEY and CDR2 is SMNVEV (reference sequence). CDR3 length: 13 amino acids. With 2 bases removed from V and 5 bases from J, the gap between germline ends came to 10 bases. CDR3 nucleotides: TGTGCCAGCAGTTTAAACCCGGGGGACGAGCAGTACTTC. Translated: CASSLNPGDEQYF.